This entry describes one T cell receptor beta chain. This clonotype has at least ten counts. What antigen it recognizes has not been identified. No base quality information exists; no much larger clone differs at one position. A case-control design nested within a healthcare worker cohort in London, UK, was used, with weekly nasopharyngeal swab PCR tests and blood sampling performed. Healthcare workers were recruited between 23 and 31 March 2020, during the week of the UK lockdown, and were followed weekly for up to roughly 16 weeks. Libraries came from 5' RACE. The sample was run on a NextSeq 500. The TCR library protocol attached unique molecular identifiers to individual cDNA molecules to correct for sequencing error and PCR bias. TCR alpha and beta chains were both sequenced, and the abundances of alpha and beta sequences in each sample were closely correlated with each other. The study's own analysis went as follows. Decombinator V4 was used to perform V gene, J gene and CDR3 annotation of TCR sequences. TCRs were defined as expanded if a significant change between any two time points was detected under a Poisson model with p below 0.0001. TCR abundances were normalised to the total number of TCRs sequenced per sample and were expressed as counts per million. VDJdb, accessed 1 November 2021, was searched for CMV, EBV and SARS-CoV-2 annotated TCRs, excluding TCRs annotated for multiple antigens. TCRdb reprocessed the public reads (quality trimming at Q25 with fastp, clone calling with MiXCR) and kept in-frame beta chains. Each CDR3 protein appears once, grouped with its most common genes and DNA. Clone size and V and J calls follow TCRdb, not the original study. The sample yields more than 75,000 distinct CDR3 sequences; about 14% were counted once. Jointly, the top ten make up under 6.5% of the sample.

The data belong to a study of early T cells in non-severe SARS-CoV-2 infection (dated by TCRdb to the early 2020s). Some background on the complete study: Because TCR sequencing relied on bulk RNA taken from unsorted whole blood, pairing of alpha and beta chains was not possible. Overall results and qualifications from the work: VDJdb matching was skewed toward anti-spike CD8 responses and likely underestimated virus-specific expansions, missing private and CD4 specificities.

The material sequenced was whole blood. This clonotype originated in an adult who was a healthcare worker with PCR-confirmed SARS-CoV-2 infection or an uninfected control (not recorded which).

The DNA sequence is given as TGCGCCAGCAGCCCAGGGACTAGCGGCACCTACGAGCAGTACTTC. Translated, this is CASSPGTSGTYEQYF. The sequence links TRBV4-3 to TRBJ2-7; 11 bases in the junction line up with TRBD2. The germline V gene specifies LGHNA as CDR1 and YSLEER as CDR2. Including cysteine and phenylalanine, the CDR3 has 15 amino acids. CDR3 DNA only is kept here, 45 bases in frame from base 1. Trimming leaves V shorter by 4 bases and J shorter by 2 bases, with the junction holding 4 bases beyond the gene matches.